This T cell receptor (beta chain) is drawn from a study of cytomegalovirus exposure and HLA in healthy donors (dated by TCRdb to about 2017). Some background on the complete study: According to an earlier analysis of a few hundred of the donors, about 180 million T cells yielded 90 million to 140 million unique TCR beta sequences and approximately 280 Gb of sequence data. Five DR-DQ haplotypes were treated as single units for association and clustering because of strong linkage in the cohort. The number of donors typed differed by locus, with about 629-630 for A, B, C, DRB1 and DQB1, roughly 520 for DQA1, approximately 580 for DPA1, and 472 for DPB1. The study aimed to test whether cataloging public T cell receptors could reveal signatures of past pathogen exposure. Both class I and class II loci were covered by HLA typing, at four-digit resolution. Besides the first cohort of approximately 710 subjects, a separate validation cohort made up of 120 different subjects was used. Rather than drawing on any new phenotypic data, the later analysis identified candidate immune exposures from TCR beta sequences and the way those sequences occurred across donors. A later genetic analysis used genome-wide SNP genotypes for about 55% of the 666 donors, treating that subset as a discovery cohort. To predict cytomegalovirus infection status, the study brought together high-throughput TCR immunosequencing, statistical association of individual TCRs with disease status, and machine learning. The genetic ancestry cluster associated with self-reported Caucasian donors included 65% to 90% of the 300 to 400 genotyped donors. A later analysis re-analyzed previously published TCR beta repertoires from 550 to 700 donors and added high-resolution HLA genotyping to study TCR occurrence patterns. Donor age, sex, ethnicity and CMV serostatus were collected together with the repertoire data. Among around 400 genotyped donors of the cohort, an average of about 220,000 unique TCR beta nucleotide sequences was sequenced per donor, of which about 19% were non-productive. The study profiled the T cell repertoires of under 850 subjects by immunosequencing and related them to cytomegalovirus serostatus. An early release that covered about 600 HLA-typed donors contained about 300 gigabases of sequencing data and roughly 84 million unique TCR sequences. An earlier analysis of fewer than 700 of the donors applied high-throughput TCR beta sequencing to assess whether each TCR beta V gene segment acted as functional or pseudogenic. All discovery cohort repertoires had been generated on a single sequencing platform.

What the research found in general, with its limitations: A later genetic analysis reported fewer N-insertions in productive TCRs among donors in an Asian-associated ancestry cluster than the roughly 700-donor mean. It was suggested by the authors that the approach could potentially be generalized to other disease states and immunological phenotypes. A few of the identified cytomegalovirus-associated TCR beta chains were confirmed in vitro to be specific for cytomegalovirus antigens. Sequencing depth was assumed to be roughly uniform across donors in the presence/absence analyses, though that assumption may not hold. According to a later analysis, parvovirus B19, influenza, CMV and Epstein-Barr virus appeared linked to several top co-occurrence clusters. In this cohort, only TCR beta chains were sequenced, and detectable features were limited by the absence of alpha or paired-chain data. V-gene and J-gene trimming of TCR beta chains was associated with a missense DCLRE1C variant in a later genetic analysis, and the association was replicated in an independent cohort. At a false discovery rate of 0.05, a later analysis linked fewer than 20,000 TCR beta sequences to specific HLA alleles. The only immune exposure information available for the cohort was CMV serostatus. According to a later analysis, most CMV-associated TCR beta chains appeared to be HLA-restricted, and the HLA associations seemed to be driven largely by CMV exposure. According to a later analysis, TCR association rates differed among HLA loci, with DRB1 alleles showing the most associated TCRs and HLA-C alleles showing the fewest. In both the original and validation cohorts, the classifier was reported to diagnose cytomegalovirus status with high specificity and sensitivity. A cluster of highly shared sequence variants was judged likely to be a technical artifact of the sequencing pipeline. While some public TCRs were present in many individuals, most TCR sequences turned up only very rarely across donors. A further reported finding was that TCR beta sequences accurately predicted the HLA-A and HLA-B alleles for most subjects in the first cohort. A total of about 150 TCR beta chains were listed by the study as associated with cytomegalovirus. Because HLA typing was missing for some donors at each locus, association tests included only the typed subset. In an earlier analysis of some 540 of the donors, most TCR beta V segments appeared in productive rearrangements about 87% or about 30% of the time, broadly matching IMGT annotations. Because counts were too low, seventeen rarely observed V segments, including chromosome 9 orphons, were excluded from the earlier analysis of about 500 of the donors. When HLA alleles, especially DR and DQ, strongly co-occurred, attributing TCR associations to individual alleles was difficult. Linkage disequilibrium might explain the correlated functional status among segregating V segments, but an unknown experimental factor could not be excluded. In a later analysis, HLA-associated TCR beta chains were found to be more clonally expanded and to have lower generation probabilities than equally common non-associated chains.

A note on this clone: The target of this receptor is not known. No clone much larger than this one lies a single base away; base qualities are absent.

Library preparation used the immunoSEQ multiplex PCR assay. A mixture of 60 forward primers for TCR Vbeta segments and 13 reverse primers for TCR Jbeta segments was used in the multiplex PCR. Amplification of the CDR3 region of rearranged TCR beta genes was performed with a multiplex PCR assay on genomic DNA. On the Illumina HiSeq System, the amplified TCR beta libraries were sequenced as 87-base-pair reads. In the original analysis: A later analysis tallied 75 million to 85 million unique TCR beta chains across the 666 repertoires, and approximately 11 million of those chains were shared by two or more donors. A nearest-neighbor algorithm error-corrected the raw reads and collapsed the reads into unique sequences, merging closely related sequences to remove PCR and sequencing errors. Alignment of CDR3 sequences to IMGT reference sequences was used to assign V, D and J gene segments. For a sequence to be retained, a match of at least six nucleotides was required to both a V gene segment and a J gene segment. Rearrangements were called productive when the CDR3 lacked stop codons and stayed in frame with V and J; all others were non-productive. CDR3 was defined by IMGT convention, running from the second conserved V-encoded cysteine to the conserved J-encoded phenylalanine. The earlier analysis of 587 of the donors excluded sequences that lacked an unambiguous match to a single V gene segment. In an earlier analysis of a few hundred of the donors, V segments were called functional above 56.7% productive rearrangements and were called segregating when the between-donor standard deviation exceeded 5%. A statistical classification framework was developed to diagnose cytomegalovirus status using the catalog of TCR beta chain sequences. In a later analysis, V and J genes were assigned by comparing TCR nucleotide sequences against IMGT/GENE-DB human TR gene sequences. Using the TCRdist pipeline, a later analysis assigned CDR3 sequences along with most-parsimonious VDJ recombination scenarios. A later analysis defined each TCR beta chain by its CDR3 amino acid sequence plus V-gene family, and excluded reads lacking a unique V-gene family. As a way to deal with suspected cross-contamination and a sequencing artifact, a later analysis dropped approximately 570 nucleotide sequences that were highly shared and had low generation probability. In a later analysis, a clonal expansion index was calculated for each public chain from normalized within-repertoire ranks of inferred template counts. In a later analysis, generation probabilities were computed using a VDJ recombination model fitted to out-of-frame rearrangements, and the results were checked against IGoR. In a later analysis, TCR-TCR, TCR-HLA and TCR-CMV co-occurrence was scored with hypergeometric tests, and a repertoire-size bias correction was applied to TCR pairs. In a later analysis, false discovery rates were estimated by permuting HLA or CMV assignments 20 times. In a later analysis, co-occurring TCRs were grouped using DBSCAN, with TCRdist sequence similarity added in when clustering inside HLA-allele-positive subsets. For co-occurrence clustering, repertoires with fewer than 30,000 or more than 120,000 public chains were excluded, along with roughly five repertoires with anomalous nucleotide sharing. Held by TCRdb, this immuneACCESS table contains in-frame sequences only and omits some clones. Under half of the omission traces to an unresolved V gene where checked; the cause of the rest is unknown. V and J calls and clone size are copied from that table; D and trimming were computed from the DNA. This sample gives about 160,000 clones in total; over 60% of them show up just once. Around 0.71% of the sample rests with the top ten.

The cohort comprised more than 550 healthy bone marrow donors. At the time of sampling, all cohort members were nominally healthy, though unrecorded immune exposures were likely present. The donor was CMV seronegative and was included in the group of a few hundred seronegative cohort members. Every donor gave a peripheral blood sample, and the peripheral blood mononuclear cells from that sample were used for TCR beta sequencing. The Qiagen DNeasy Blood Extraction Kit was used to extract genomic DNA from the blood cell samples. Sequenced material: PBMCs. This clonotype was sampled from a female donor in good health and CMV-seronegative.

The DNA sequence is given as TGTGCCAGCAGCCCTGTGACAGGGGTGGTCACTGAAGCTTTCTTT. Translated, this is CASSPVTGVVTEAFF. The rearrangement joined TRBV4-2 to TRBJ1-1; 8 nucleotides in the junction match TRBD1. CDR1 and CDR2 were assigned from the germline V gene as LGHNA and YNFKEQ. The V end gives up 4 bases and the J end 4 bases, leaving 8 bases in the junction not matched to a gene. Including the terminal cysteine and phenylalanine, the CDR3 comprises 15 residues. The sequence is cut down to CDR3 DNA, 45 bases in frame from base 1.